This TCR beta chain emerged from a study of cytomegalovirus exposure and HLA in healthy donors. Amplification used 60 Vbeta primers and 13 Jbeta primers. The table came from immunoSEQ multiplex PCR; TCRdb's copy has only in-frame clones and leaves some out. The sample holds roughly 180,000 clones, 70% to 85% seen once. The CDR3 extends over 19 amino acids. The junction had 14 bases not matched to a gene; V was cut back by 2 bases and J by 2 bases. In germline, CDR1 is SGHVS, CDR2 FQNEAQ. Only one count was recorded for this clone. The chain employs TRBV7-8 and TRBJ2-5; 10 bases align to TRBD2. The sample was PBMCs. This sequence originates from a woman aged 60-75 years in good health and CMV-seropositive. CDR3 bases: TGTGCCAGCAGCTTAAGAAGCTCTAGCGGGGGTCGACTTCAAGAGACCCAGTACTTC. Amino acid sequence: CASSLRSSSGGRLQETQYF.